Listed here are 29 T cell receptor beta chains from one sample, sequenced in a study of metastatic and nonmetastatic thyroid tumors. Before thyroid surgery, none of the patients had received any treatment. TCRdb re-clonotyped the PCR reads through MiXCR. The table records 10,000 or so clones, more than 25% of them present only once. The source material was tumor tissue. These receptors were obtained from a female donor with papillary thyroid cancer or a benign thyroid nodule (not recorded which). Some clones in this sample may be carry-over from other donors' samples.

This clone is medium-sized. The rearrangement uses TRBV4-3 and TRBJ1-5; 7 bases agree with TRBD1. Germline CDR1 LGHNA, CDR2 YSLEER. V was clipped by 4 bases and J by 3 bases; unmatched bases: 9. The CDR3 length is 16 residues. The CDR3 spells CASSPETGQVNQPQHF. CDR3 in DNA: TGCGCCAGCAGCCCCGAGACCGGACAGGTCAATCAGCCCCAGCATTTT.

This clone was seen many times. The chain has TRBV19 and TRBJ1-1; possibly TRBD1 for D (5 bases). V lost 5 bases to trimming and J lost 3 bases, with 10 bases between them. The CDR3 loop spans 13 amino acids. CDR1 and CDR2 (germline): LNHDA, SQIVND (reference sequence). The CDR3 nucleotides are TGTGCCAGTAGTTTGCGGGGCGACACTGAAGCTTTCTTT. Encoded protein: CASSLRGDTEAFF.

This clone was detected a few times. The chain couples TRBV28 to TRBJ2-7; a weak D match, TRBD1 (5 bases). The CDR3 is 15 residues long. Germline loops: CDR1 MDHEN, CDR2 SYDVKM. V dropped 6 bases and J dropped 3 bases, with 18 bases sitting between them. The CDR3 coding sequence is TGTGCCAGCAGGGTAAAAAGGGGTTCGTACTACGAGCAGTACTTC. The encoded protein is CASRVKRGSYYEQYF.

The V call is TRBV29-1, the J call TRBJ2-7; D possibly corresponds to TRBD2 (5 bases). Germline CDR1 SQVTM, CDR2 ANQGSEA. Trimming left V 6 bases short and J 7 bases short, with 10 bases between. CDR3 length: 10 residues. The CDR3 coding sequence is TGCAGCGTGGGAGAAGGTGAGCAGTACTTC. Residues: CSVGEGEQYF.

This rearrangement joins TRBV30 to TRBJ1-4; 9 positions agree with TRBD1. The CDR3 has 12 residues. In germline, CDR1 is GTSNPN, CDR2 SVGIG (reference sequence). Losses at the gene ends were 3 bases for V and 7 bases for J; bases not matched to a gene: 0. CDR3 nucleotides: TGTGCCTGGAGACAGGGGGCTGAAAAACTGTTTTTT. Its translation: CAWRQGAEKLFF.

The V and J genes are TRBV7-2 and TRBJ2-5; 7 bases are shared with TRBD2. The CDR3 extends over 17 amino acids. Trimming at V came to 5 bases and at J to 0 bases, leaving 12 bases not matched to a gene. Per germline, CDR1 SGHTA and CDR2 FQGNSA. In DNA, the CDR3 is TGTGCCAGCAGCGTTCTAGCGGACACCTCGTACCAAGAGACCCAGTACTTC. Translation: CASSVLADTSYQETQYF.

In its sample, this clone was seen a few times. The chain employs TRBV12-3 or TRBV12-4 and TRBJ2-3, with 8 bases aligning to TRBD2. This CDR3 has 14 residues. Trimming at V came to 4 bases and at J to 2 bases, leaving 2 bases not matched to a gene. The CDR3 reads CASSYSGTTDTQYF. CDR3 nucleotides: TGTGCCAGCAGTTATAGCGGGACCACAGATACGCAGTATTTT.

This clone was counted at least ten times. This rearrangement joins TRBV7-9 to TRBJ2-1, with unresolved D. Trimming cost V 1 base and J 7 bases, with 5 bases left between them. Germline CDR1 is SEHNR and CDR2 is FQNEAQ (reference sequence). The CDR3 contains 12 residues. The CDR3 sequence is CASSLVLNEQFF. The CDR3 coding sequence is TGTGCCAGCAGCTTAGTGTTAAATGAGCAGTTCTTC.

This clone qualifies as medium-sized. CDR3 protein: CASRHPSGSIYEQYF. As DNA, the CDR3 is TGTGCCAGTAGACATCCTAGCGGGAGTATCTACGAGCAGTACTTC. The chain employs TRBV19 and TRBJ2-7; 10 bases are a match to TRBD2. The CDR3 consists of 15 residues. Losses at the gene ends were 6 bases for V and 3 bases for J; bases not matched to a gene: 8. Germline CDR1 is LNHDA and CDR2 is SQIVND (reference sequence).

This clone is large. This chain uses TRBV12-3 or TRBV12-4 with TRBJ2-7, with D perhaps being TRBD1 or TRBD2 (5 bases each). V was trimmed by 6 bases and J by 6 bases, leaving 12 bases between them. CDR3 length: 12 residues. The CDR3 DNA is TGTGCCAGCAGCCCGTGGGGGATCGAGCAGTACTTC. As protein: CASSPWGIEQYF.

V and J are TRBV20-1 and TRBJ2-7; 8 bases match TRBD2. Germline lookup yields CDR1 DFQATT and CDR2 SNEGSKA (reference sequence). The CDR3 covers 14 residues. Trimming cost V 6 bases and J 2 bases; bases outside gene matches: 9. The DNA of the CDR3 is TGCAGTGCGTTAGCTAGCGGGCAAGCCTACGAGCAGTACTTC. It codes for CSALASGQAYEQYF.

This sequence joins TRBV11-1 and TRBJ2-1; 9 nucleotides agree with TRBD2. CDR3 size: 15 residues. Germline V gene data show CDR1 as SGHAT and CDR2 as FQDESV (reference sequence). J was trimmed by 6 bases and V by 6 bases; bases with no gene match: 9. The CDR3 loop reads CASRPTSGDINEQFF. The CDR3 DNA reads TGTGCCAGCAGGCCGACTAGCGGAGATATCAATGAGCAGTTCTTC.

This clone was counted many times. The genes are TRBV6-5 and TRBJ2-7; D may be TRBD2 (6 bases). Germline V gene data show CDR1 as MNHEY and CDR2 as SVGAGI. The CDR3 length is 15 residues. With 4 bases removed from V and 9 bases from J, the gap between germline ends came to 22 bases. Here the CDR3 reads CASSSEPGTRPGQYF. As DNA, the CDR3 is TGTGCCAGCAGTTCCGAGCCCGGGACTCGACCCGGGCAGTACTTC.

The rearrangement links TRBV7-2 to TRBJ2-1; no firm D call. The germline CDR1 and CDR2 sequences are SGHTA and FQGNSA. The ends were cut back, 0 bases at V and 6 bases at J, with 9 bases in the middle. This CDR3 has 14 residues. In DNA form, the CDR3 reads TGTGCCAGCAGCTTAGCGCGGAACCTCAATGAGCAGTTCTTC. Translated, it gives CASSLARNLNEQFF.

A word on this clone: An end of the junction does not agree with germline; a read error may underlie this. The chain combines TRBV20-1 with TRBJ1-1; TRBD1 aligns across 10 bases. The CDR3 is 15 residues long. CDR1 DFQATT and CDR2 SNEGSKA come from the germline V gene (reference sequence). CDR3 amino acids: CSTSRDRGLSTEASF. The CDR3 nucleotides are TGCAGTACCTCCCGGGACAGGGGCTTGAGCACTGAAGCTTCCTTT.

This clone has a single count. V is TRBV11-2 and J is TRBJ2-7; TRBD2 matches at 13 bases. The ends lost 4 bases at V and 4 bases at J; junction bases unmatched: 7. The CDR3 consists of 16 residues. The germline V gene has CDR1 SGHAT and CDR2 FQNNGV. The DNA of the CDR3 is TGTGCCAGCAGCTCCGGGACTAGCGGGAAGCTGTACGAGCAGTACTTC. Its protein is CASSSGTSGKLYEQYF.

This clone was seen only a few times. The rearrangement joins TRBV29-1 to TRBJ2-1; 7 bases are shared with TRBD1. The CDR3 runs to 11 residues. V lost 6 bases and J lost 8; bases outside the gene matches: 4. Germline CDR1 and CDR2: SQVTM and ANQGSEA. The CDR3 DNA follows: TGCAGCGTAGCAACAGGGGATGAGCAGTTCTTC. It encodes CSVATGDEQFF.

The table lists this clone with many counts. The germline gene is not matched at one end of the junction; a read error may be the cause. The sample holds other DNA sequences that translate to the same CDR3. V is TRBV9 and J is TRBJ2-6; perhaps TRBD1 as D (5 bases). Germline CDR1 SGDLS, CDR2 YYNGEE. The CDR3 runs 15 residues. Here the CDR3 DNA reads TGTGCCAGCAGCATAACCAGCTCTGGGGCCAATGTCCTGACTTTC. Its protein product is CASSITSSGANVLTF. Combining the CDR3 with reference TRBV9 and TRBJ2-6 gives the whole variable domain DSGVTQTPKHLITATGQRVTLRCSPRSGDLSVYWYQQSLDQGLQFLIQYYNGEERAKGNILERFSAQQFPDLHSELNLSSLELGDSALYFCASSITSSGANVLTFGAGSRLTVL.

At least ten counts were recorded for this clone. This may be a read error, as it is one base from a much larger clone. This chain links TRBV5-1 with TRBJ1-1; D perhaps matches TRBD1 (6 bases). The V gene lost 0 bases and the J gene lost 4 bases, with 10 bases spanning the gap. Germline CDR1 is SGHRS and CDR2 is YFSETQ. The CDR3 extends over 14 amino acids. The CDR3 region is CASSLAGDGTEAFF. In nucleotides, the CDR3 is TGCGCCAGCAGCTTGGCAGGGGACGGCACTGAAGCTTTCTTT.

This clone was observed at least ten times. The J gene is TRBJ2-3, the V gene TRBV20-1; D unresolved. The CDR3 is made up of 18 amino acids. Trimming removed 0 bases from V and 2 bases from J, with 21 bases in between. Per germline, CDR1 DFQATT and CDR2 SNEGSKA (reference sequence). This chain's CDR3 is CSARDHWASVRTTDTQYF. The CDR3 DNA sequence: TGCAGTGCTAGAGATCACTGGGCGTCCGTCCGGACCACAGATACGCAGTATTTT.

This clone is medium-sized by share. CDR3 loop: CASSEVRVDRGYHNSPLHF. For the CDR3, the DNA is TGCGCCAGCAGTGAAGTTCGAGTGGACAGGGGATATCATAATTCACCCCTCCACTTT. The chain has TRBV10-1 and TRBJ1-6; 9 bases line up with TRBD1. From germline, CDR1 is WNHNN and CDR2 SYGVQD (reference sequence). With 3 bases clipped from V and 5 bases from J, the junction kept 14 bases outside the gene matches. The CDR3 is made up of 19 amino acids.

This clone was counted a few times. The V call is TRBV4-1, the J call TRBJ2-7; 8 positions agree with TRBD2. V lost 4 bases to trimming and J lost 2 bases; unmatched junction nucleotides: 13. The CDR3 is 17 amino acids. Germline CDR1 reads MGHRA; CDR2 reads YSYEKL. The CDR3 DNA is TGCGCCAGCAGCCCTCTTGAAGAAGTAGCGGGAACCTACGAGCAGTACTTC. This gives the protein CASSPLEEVAGTYEQYF.

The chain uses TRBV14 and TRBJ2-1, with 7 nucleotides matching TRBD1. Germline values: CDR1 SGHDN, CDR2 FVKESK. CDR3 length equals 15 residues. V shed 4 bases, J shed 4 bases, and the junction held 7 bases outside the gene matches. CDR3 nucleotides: TGTGCCAGCAGCCTCTTAGGGACAGCTTACAATGAGCAGTTCTTC. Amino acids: CASSLLGTAYNEQFF.

The CDR3 nucleotides are TGCAGTGCTAAAGGAGGGGCAGGGAATTCACCCCTCCACTTT. Translated: CSAKGGAGNSPLHF. This sequence joins TRBV20-1 and TRBJ1-6, with D possibly matching TRBD1 (5 bases). This CDR3 is built from 14 residues. V lost 4 bases and J lost 7, with 14 bases in between. Germline loops: CDR1 DFQATT, CDR2 SNEGSKA (reference sequence).

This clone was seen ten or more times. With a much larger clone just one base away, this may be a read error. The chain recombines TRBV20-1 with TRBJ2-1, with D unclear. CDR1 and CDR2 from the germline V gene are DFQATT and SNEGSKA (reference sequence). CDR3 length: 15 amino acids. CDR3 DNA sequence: TGCGGTGCTATCCCCCCGATATACTCCTACAATGAGCAGTTCTTC. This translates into CGAIPPIYSYNEQFF.

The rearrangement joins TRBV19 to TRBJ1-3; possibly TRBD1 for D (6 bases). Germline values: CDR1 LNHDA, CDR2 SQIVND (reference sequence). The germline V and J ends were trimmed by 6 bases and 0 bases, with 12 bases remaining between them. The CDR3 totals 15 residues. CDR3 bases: TGTGCCAGTAGAGACAGGTCGCTCTCTGGAAACACCATATATTTT. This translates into CASRDRSLSGNTIYF.

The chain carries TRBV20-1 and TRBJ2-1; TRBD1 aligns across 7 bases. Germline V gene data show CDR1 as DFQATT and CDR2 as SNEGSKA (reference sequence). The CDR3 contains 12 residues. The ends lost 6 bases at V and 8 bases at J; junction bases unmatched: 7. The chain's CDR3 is CSAGTDRDEQFF. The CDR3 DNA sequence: TGCAGTGCCGGGACAGACCGGGATGAGCAGTTCTTC.

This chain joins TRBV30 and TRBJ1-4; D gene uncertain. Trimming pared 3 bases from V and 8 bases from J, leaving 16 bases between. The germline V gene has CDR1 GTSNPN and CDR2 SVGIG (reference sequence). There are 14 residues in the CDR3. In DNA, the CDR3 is TGTGCCTGGAGCGCGACCGAGGTACGGGAAAAACTGTTTTTT. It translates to CAWSATEVREKLFF.

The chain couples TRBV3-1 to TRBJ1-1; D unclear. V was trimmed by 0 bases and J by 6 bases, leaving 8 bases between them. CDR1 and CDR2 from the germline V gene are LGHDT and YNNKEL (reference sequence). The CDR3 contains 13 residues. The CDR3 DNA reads TGTGCCAGCAGCCAAGATCTAGGGTCTGAAGCTTTCTTT. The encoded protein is CASSQDLGSEAFF.